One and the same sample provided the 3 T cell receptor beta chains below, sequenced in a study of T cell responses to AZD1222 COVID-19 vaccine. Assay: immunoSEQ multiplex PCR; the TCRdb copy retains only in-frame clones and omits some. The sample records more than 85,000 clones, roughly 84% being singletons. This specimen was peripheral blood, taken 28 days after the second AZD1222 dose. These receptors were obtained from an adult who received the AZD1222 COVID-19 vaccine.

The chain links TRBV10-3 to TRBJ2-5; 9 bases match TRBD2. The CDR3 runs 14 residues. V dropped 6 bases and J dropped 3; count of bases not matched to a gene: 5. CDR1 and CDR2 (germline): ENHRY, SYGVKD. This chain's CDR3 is CAIRNSGSKETQYF. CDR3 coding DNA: TGTGCCATCAGGAATAGCGGGAGTAAAGAGACCCAGTACTTC.

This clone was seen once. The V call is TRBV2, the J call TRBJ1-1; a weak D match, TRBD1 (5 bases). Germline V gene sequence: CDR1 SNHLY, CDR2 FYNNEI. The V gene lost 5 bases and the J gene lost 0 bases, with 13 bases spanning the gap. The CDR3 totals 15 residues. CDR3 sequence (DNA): TGTGCCAGCAGTTTAGAGGGGCAGATGAACACTGAAGCTTTCTTT. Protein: CASSLEGQMNTEAFF.

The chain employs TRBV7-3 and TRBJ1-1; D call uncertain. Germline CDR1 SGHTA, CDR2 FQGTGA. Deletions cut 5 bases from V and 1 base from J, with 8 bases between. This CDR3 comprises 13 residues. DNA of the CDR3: TGTGCCAGCAGCGCTGATAGGAACACTGAAGCTTTCTTT. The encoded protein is CASSADRNTEAFF.